Given below is one TCR beta chain in context. Its antigen remains unknown. Method: immunoSEQ multiplex PCR; TCRdb's copy keeps in-frame clones and lacks some. The sample has some 120,000 clones, approximately 80% seen once; the top ten hold around 3.3%. This sample is part of a study of identifying expanded T cells in peripheral blood. Findings and caveats of the study: Differentially abundant clones: around 1.2 between replicates, about 15 at two to three weeks, more than 18 at four. Two-week clone count variance significantly increased as total template count grew.

During the collection period, no donor immune events like infections were recorded. CDR3 length equals 15 residues. CDR1 is MNHNY, CDR2 SVGAGI, per germline (reference sequence). Unmatched junction bases numbered 11, after V lost 6 bases and J lost 5 bases. The V and J genes are TRBV6-6 and TRBJ1-2; 8 bases are a match to TRBD1. The sample was blood. The sequence came from a person aged 18 to 70 in good health. DNA of the CDR3: TGTGCCAGCAGCCGTACCCCGGACAGGGAATATGGCTACACCTTC. Residues: CASSRTPDREYGYTF.